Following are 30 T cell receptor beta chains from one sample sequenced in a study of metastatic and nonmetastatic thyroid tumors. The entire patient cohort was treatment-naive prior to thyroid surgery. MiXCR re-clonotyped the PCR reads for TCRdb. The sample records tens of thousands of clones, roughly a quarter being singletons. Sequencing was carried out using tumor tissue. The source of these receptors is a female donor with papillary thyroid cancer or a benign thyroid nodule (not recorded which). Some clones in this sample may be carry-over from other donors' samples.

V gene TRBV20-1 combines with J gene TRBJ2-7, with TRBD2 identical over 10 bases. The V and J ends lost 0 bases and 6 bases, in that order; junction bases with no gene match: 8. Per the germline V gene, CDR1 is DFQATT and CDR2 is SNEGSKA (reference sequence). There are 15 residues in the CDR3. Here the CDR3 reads CSAREPGLASPEQYF. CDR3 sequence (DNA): TGCAGTGCTAGAGAGCCGGGACTAGCGTCTCCCGAGCAGTACTTC.

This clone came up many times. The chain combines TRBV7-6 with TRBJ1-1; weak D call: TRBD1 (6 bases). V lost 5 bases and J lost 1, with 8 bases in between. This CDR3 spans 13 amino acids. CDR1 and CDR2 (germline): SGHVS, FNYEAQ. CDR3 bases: TGTGCCAGCAGCCGACAGGCGAACACTGAAGCTTTCTTT. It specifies CASSRQANTEAFF.

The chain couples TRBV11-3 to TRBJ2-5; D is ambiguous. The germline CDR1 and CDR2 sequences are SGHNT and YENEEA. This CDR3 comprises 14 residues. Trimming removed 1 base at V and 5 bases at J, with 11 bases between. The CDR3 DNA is TGTGCCAGCAGCTTAGCTCAACTCAAGGAGACCCAGTACTTC. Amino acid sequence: CASSLAQLKETQYF.

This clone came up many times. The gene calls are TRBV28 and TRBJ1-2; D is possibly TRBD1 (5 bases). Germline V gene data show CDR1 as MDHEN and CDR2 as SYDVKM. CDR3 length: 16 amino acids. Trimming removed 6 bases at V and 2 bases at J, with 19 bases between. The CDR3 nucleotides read TGTGCCAGCAGCCCCGGGACGCTAATTAAAAACTATGGCTACACCTTC. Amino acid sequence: CASSPGTLIKNYGYTF.

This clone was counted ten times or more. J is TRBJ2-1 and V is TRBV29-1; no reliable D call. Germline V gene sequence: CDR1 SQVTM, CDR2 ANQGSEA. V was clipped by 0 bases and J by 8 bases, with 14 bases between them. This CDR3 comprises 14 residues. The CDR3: CSVEDQVHFYEQFF. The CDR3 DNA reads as TGCAGCGTTGAAGATCAAGTCCATTTTTATGAGCAGTTCTTC.

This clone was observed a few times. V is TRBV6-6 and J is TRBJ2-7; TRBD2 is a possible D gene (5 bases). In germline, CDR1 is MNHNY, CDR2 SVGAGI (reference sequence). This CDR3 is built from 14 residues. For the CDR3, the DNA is TGTTTCAGCATTTACCGGGAATGGAGTGACGAGCAGTACTTC. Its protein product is CFSIYREWSDEQYF.

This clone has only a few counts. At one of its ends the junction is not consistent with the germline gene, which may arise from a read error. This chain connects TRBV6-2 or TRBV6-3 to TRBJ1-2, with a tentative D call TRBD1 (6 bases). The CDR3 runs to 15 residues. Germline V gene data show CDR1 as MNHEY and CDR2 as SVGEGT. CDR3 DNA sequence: TGTGCCAGCAGCCCCGGTCGTAGTTTCACCGGGACACAGTCCTTC. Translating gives CASSPGRSFTGTQSF.

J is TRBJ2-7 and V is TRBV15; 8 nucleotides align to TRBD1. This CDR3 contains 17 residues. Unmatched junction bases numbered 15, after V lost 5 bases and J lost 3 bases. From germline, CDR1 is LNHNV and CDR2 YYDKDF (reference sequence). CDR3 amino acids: CATSAPGSDRGNYEQYF. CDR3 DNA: TGTGCCACCAGCGCACCTGGATCTGACAGGGGAAACTACGAGCAGTACTTC. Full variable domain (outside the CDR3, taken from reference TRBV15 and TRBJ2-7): DAMVIQNPRYQVTQFGKPVTLSCSQTLNHNVMYWYQQKSSQAPKLLFHYYDKDFNNEADTPDNFQSRRPNTSFCFLDIRSPGLGDTAMYLCATSAPGSDRGNYEQYFGPGTRLTVT.

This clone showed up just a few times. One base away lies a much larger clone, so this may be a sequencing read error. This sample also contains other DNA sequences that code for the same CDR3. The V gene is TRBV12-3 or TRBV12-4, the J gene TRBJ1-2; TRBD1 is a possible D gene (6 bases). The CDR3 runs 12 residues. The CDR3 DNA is TGTGCCAGCAGTCCGGACAGCGGAGGCTACACCTTT. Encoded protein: CASSPDSGGYTF.

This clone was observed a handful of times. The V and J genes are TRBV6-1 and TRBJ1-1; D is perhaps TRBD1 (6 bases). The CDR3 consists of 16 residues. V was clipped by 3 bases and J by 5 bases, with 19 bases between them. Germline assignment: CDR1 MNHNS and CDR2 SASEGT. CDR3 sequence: CASSDYRDLSGTEAFF. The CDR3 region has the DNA TGTGCCAGCAGTGACTACAGGGATCTGTCGGGGACTGAAGCTTTCTTT.

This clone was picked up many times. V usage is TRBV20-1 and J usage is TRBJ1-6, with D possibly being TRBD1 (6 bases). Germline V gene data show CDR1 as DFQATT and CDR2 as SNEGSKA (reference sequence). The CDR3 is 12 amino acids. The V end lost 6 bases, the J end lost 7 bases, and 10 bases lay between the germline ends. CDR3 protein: CSAWDKNSPLHF. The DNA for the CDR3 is TGCAGTGCATGGGACAAAAATTCACCCCTCCACTTT.

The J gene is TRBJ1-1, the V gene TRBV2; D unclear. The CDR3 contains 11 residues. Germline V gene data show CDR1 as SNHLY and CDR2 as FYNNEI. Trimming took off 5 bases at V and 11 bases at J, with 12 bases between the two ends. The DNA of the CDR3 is TGTGCCAGCAGTTCGACCCAGCTGGCTTTCTTT. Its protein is CASSSTQLAFF.

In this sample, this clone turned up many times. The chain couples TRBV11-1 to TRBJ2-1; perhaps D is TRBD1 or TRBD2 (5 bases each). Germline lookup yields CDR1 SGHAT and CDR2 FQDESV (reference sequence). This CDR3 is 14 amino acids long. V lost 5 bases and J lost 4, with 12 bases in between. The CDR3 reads CASSTRDGYNEQFF. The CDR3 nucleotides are TGTGCCAGCAGCACCCGGGACGGATACAATGAGCAGTTCTTC.

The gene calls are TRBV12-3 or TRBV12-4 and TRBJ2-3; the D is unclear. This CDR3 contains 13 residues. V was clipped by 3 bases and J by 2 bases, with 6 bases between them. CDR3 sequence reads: CASSFVTTDTQYF. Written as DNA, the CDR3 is TGTGCCAGCAGTTTTGTCACCACAGATACGCAGTATTTT.

Here the CDR3 reads CASSYGGVGYEQYF. The CDR3 DNA reads as TGTGCCAGCAGTTACGGGGGGGTAGGCTACGAGCAGTACTTC. The genes are TRBV6-5 and TRBJ2-7, with 7 bases lining up with TRBD2. Germline values: CDR1 MNHEY, CDR2 SVGAGI. J lost 3 bases, V lost 2 bases, and 4 bases had no gene match. This CDR3 spans 14 amino acids.

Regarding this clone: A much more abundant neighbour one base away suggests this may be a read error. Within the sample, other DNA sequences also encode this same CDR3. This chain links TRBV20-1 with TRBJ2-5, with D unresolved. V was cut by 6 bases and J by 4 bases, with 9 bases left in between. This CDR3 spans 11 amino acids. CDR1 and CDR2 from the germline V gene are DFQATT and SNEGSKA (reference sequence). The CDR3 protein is CSAGFAETQYF. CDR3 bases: TGCAGTGCGGGTTTTGCAGAGACCCAGTACTTC.

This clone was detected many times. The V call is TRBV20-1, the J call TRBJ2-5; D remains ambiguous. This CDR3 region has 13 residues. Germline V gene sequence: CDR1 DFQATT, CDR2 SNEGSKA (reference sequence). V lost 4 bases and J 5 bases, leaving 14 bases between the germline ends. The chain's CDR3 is CSAMVGGRETQYF. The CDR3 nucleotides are TGCAGTGCTATGGTCGGTGGTCGGGAGACCCAGTACTTC.

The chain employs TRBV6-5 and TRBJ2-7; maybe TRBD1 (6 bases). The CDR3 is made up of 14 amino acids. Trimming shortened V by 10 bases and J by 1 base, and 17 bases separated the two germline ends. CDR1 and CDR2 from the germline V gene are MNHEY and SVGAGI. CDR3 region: CATDYVQGSYEQYF. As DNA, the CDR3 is TGTGCCACCGACTACGTACAGGGATCCTACGAGCAGTACTTC.

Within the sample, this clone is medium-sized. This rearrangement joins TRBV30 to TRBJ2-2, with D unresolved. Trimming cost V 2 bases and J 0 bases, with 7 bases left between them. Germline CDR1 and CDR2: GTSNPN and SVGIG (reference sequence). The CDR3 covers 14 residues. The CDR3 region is CAWSLTANTGELFF. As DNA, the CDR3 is TGTGCCTGGAGTCTTACGGCGAACACCGGGGAGCTGTTTTTT.

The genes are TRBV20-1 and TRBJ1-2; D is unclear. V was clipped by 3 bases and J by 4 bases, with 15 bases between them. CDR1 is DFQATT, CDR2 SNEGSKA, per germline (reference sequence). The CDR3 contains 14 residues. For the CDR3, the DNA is TGCAGTGCTAGGGTGCAAGACGATTTCTATGGCTACACCTTC. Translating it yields CSARVQDDFYGYTF.

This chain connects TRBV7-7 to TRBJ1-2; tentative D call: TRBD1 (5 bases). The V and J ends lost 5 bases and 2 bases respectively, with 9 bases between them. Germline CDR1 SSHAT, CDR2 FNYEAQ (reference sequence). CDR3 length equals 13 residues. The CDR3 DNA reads TGTGCCAGCAGCGTCAGGGCCAACTATGGCTACACCTTC. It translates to CASSVRANYGYTF.

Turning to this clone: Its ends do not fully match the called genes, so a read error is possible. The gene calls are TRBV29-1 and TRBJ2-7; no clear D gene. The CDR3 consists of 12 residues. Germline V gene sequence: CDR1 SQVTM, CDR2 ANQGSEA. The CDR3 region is CRVEDVAEEQYF. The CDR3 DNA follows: TGCAGAGTTGAAGATGTTGCCGAAGAGCAGTACTTC.

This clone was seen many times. The CDR3 loop is CASSWTADVGYTF. The CDR3, as DNA: TGTGCCAGCAGCTGGACAGCCGACGTGGGCTACACCTTC. The chain joins TRBV5-6 to TRBJ1-2, with a possible D match to TRBD1 (6 bases). The CDR3 runs to 13 residues. V gave up 3 bases and J gave up 8 bases, with 14 bases separating them. Germline V gene data show CDR1 as SGHDT and CDR2 as YYEEEE.

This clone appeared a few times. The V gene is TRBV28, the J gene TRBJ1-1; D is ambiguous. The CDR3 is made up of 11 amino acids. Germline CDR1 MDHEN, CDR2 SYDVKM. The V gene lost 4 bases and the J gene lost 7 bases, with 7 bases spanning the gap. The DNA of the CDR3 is TGTGCCAGCAGTTCGGTCGGTGAAGCTTTCTTT. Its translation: CASSSVGEAFF. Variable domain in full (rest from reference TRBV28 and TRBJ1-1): DVKVTQSSRYLVKRTGEKVFLECVQDMDHENMFWYRQDPGLGLRLIYFSYDVKMKEKGDIPEGYSVSREKKERFSLILESASTNQTSMYLCASSSVGEAFFGQGTRLTVV.

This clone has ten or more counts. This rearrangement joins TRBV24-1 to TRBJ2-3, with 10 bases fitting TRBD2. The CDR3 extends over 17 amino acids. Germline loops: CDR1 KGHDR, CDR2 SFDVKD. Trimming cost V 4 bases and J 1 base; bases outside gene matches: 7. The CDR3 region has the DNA TGTGCCACCAGTGACCCCGGGACTAGCGCGCGCACAGATACGCAGTATTTT. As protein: CATSDPGTSARTDTQYF.

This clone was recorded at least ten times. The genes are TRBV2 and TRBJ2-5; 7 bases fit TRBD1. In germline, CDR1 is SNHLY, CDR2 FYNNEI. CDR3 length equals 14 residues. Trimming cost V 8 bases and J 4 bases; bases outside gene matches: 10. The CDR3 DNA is TGTGCCAGCTCCTCCCAGGGACAGCGAGAGACCCAGTACTTC. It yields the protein CASSSQGQRETQYF.

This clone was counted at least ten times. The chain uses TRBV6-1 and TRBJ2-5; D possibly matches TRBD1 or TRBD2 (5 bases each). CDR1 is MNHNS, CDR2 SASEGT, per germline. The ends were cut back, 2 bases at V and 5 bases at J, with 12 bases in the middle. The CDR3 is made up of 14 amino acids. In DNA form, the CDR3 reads TGTGCCAGCAGTGAAAAGACAGAGGGGGAGACCCAGTACTTC. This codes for CASSEKTEGETQYF.

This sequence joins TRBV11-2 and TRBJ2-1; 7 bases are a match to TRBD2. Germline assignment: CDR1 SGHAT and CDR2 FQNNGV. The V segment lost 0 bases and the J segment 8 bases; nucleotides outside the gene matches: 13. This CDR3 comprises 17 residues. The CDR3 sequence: CASSLDVTSVGRDEQFF. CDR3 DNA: TGTGCCAGCAGCTTAGATGTAACTAGCGTGGGGAGAGATGAGCAGTTCTTC.

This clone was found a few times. In DNA, the CDR3 is TGTGCCAGCAGTTACAGCAGGGGGCGTGGGACTGAAGCTTTCTTT. Its protein is CASSYSRGRGTEAFF. The chain links TRBV6-2 or TRBV6-3 to TRBJ1-1; 8 nucleotides line up with TRBD1. V gave up 2 bases and J gave up 5 bases; unmatched junction bases: 7. The CDR3 runs 15 residues. Per germline, CDR1 MNHEY and CDR2 SVGEGT.

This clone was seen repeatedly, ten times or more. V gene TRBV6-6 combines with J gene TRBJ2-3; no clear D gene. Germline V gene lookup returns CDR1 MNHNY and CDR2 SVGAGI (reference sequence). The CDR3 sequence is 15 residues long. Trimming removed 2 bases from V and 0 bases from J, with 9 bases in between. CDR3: CASSYRIASTDTQYF. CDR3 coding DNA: TGTGCCAGCAGTTACAGGATAGCTAGCACAGATACGCAGTATTTT.